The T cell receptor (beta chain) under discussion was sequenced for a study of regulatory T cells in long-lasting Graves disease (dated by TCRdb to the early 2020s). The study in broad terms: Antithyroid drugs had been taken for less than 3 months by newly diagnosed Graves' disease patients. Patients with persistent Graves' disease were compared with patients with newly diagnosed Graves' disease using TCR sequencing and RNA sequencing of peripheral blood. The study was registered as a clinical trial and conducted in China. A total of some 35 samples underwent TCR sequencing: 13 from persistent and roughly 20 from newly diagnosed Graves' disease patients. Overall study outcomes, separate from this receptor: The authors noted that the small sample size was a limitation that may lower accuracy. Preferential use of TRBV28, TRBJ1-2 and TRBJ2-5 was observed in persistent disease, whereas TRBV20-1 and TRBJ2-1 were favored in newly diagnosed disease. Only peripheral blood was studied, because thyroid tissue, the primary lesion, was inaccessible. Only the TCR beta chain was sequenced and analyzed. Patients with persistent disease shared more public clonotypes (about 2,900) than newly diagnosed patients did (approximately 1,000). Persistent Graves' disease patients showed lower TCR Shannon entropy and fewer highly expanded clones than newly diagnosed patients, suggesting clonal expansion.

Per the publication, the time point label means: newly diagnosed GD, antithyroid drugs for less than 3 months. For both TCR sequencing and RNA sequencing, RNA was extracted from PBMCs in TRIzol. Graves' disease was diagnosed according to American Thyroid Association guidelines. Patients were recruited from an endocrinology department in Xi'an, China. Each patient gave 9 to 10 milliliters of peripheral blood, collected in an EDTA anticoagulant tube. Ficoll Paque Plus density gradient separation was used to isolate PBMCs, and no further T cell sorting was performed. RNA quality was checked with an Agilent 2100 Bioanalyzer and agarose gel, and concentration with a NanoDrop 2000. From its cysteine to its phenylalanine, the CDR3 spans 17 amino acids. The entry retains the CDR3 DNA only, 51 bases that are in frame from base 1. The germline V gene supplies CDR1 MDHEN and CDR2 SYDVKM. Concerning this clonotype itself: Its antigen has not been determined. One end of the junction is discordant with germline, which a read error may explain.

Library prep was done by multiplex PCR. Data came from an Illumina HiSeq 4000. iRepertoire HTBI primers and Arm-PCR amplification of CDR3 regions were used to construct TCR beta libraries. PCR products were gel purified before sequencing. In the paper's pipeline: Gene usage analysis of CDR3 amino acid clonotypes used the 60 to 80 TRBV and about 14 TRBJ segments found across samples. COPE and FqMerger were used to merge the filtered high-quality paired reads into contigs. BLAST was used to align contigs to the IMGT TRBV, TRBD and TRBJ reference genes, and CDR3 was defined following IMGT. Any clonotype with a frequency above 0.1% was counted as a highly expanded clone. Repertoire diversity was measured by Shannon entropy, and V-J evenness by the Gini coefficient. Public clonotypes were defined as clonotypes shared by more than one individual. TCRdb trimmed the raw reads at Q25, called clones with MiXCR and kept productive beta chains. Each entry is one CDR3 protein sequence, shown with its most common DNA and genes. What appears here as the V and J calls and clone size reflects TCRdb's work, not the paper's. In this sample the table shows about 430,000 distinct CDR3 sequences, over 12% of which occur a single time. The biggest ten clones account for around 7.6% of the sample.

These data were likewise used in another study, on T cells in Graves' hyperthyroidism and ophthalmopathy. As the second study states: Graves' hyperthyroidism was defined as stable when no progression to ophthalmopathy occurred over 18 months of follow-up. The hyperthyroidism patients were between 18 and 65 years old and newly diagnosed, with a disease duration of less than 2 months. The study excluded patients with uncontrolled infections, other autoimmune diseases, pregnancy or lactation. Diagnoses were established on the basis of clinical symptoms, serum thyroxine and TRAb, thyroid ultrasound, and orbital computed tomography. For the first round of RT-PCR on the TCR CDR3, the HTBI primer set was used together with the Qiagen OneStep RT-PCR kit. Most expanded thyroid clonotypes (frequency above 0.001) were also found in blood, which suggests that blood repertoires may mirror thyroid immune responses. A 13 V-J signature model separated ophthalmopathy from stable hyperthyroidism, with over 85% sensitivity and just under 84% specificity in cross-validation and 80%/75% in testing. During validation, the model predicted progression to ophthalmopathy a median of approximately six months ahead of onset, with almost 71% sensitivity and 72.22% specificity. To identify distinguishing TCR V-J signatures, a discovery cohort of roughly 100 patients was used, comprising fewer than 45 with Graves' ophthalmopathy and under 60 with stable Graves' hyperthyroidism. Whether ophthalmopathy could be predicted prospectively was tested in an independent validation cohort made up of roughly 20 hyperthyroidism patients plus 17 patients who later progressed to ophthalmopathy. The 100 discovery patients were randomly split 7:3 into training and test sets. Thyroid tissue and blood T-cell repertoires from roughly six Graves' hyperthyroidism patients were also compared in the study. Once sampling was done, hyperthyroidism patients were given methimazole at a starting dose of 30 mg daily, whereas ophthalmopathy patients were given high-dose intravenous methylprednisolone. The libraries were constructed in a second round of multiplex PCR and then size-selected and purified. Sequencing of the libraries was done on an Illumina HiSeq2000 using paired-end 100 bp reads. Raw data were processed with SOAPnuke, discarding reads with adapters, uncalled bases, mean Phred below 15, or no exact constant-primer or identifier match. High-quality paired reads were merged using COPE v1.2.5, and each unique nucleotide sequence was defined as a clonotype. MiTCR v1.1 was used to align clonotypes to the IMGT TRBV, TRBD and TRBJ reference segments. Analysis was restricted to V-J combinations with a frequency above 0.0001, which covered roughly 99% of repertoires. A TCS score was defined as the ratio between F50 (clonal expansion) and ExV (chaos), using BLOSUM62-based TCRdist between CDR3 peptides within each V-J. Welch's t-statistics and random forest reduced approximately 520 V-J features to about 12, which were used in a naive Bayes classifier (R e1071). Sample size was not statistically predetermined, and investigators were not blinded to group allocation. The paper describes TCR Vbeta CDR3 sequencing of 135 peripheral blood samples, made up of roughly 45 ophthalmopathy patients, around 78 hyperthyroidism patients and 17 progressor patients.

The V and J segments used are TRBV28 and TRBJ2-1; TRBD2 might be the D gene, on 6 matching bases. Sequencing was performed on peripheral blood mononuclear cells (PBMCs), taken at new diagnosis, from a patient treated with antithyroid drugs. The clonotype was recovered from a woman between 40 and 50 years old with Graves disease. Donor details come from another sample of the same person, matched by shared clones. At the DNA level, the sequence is TGCGCCAGCAGCCAAGAGGGGCGTAGCGGCTCCTACAATGAGCAGTTCTTC. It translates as CASSQEGRSGSYNEQFF.